This T cell receptor (beta chain) was identified in a study of CD8 T cells in ankylosing spondylitis. Quantitative 5'-RACE with molecular barcodes was used to make the TCR beta libraries. From the 5' RACE reads, TCRdb called clonotypes with MiXCR, one entry per CDR3 protein. Among roughly 230,000 distinct CDR3 sequences listed, 15% to 20% were seen once. General study points: The study identified a TCR beta motif of under 10 highly homologous variants that appeared characteristic of ankylosing spondylitis blood. As reported, disease-linked clones showed significant enrichment in matched ankylosing spondylitis synovial fluid.

The CDR3 loop spans 16 amino acids. V was pared by 3 bases and J by 2 bases, with 18 bases between. Germline V gives CDR1 SQVTM, CDR2 ANQGSEA. The table lists this clonotype with a few counts. As yet, its antigen is unknown. The sequence was collected from a male donor with ankylosing spondylitis or in good health (not recorded which). This rearrangement joins TRBV29-1 to TRBJ2-3; D is possibly TRBD1 (6 bases). The sequencing input was blood, either unsorted or a sorted T cell fraction (not recorded which). In nucleotides, the CDR3 is TGCAGCGTTGAGTCATGGGCAGGGGCGGACACAGATACGCAGTATTTT. Translation gives CSVESWAGADTDTQYF.